The 25 T cell receptor beta chains in this list originate from one sample, sequenced in a study of spatial heterogeneity in lung cancer. TCRdb reanalysed the 5' RACE reads using MiXCR and keeps one entry per CDR3 protein. The data show about 100,000 distinct CDR3 sequences, 15% to 20% seen once. Time point denoted: blood at routine non-recurrence follow-up after resection. Sequenced here: PBMCs, sampled at follow-up. The receptor set was obtained from a male donor with early-stage non-small cell lung cancer.

This clonotype has a handful of counts. The rearrangement uses TRBV7-2 and TRBJ1-1; 8 bases are a match to TRBD1. This CDR3 is built from 15 residues. The germline V gene has CDR1 SGHTA and CDR2 FQGNSA. V lost 7 bases and J lost 5; bases outside the gene matches: 12. CDR3 protein: CASKVGRGRETEAFF. As DNA, the CDR3 is TGTGCCAGCAAAGTGGGCAGGGGGCGAGAAACTGAAGCTTTCTTT.

There are many counts of this clonotype. The rearrangement links TRBV7-8 to TRBJ1-1, with D possibly TRBD1 on 6 matching bases. Per the germline V gene, CDR1 is SGHVS and CDR2 is FQNEAQ. This CDR3 comprises 16 residues. V lost 6 bases and J lost 0, with 17 bases in between. DNA for the CDR3: TGTGCCAGCAGTCCTCGAGCGGGACACATGAACACTGAAGCTTTCTTT. Translated, it gives CASSPRAGHMNTEAFF. The whole variable domain, remainder taken from reference TRBV7-8 and TRBJ1-1, is GAGVSQSPRYKVAKRGQDVALRCDPISGHVSLFWYQQALGQGPEFLTYFQNEAQLDKSGLPSDRFFAERPEGSVSTLKIQRTQQEDSAVYLCASSPRAGHMNTEAFFGQGTRLTVV.

This clonotype was counted a few times. This sequence joins TRBV3-1 and TRBJ2-5; no definite D call. CDR3 size: 15 residues. Germline assignment: CDR1 LGHDT and CDR2 YNNKEL (reference sequence). Trimming pared 3 bases from V and 0 bases from J, leaving 11 bases between. The CDR3 coding sequence is TGTGCCAGCAGCCAGGGAACTTGGTACCAAGAGACCCAGTACTTC. Protein product: CASSQGTWYQETQYF.

This clonotype occurred many times. The genes are TRBV6-5 and TRBJ2-5; 12 bases align to TRBD2. V was pared by 5 bases and J by 4 bases, with 5 bases of the junction left unmatched. The CDR3 contains 15 residues. The V gene's germline CDR1 is MNHEY and CDR2 SVGAGI. CDR3 coding DNA: TGTGCCAGCAGTAAACAGGGACTAGCGGGAGAGACCCAGTACTTC. Its protein is CASSKQGLAGETQYF.

This clonotype came up a few times. The genes are TRBV30 and TRBJ1-1; D gene ambiguous. This CDR3 region has 14 residues. Germline CDR1 GTSNPN, CDR2 SVGIG (reference sequence). The V gene lost 3 bases and the J gene lost 11 bases, with 22 bases spanning the gap. CDR3 loop: CAWSPVGVLQMAFF. The DNA of the CDR3 is TGTGCCTGGAGCCCCGTCGGGGTGCTACAGATGGCTTTCTTT.

The CDR3 DNA sequence: TGTGCCAGCAACACCGGACCCAGTCAAGAGACCCAGTACTTC. Translation gives CASNTGPSQETQYF. The chain recombines TRBV7-9 with TRBJ2-5; no clear D. Trimming stripped 7 bases from V and 2 bases from J, with 14 bases between. Germline CDR1 is SEHNR and CDR2 is FQNEAQ (reference sequence). The CDR3 runs to 14 residues.

This clonotype was seen ten or more times. The rearrangement links TRBV7-9 to TRBJ2-2; tentatively, D is TRBD1 (6 bases). Trimming removed 5 bases from V and 5 bases from J, with 21 bases in between. The CDR3 has 17 amino acids. Germline CDR1 SEHNR, CDR2 FQNEAQ (reference sequence). CDR3 nucleotide sequence: TGTGCCAGCAGCCTAATACAGGGATCAACACCAACCGGGGAGCTGTTTTTT. Protein: CASSLIQGSTPTGELFF.

This clonotype was counted only a few times. V and J are TRBV30 and TRBJ1-5, with D unresolved. Trimming left V 3 bases short and J 4 bases short, with 16 bases between. Germline CDR1 reads GTSNPN; CDR2 reads SVGIG (reference sequence). The CDR3 covers 15 residues. CDR3 region: CAWSHRSYRNQPQHF. CDR3 nucleotide sequence: TGTGCCTGGAGCCACCGGTCCTATCGTAATCAGCCCCAGCATTTT.

This chain joins TRBV3-1 and TRBJ1-2, with no clear D. Germline V gene lookup returns CDR1 LGHDT and CDR2 YNNKEL (reference sequence). The CDR3 runs to 13 residues. V was shortened by 4 bases and J by 4 bases, with 10 bases between the two germline ends. Here the CDR3 reads CASSLAGSYGYTF. The CDR3, as DNA: TGTGCCAGCAGCCTGGCGGGCAGCTATGGCTACACCTTC.

This clonotype is deemed medium-sized (0.01 to 0.1%). The chain combines TRBV7-2 with TRBJ1-5; no firm D call. In germline, CDR1 is SGHTA, CDR2 FQGNSA. This CDR3 contains 12 residues. Trimming took off 1 base at V and 7 bases at J, with 5 bases between the two ends. CDR3 loop: CASSLGSQPQHF. The CDR3 DNA reads as TGTGCCAGCAGCTTAGGGTCCCAGCCCCAGCATTTT.

J is TRBJ1-2 and V is TRBV19; a possible D gene is TRBD1 (6 bases). This CDR3 has 13 amino acids. Deletions cut 9 bases from V and 8 bases from J, with 19 bases between. From germline, CDR1 is LNHDA and CDR2 SQIVND (reference sequence). The CDR3 DNA reads as TGTGCCAGCCTGATGCGGGGGGCTCAGGGCTACACCTTC. Its translation: CASLMRGAQGYTF.

This clonotype was counted between two and nine times. J is TRBJ2-2 and V is TRBV19; 7 positions match TRBD1. Germline V CDR1 and CDR2: LNHDA, SQIVND (reference sequence). The CDR3 is 15 residues long. V was pared by 7 bases and J by 3 bases, with 8 bases of the junction left unmatched. The CDR3, as DNA: TGTGCCAGTACCGAGACAGGGACCTACACCGGGGAGCTGTTTTTT. Translated: CASTETGTYTGELFF.

In DNA form, the CDR3 reads TGTGCCAGCAGTCAGGGGGGACAGGCACTCAATGAGCAGTTCTTC. It yields the protein CASSQGGQALNEQFF. The chain joins TRBV12-3 or TRBV12-4 to TRBJ2-1, with 8 positions matching TRBD1. The CDR3 runs 15 residues. V shed 5 bases and J 6 bases; nucleotides not matched to a gene: 9.

The V gene is TRBV6-5, the J gene TRBJ2-6, with D possibly TRBD1 on 5 matching bases. V was pared by 2 bases and J by 0 bases, with 5 bases between. CDR1 and CDR2 from the germline V gene are MNHEY and SVGAGI. This CDR3 has 15 residues. CDR3 sequence reads: CASSYRGSGANVLTF. CDR3 coding DNA: TGTGCCAGCAGTTACAGGGGCTCTGGGGCCAACGTCCTGACTTTC.

The sample holds many counts of this clonotype. This chain uses TRBV6-2 or TRBV6-3 with TRBJ2-3; D unclear. Germline CDR1 MNHEY, CDR2 SVGEGT. Between the trimmed V and J ends, which lost 8 bases and 5 bases, there was a span of 14 bases. This CDR3 has 13 amino acids. CDR3 residues: CASEGLRRDTQYF. CDR3 coding DNA: TGTGCCAGCGAAGGATTGAGGCGAGATACGCAGTATTTT.

The chain couples TRBV19 to TRBJ2-3, with 12 nucleotides matching TRBD2. Germline V gene lookup returns CDR1 LNHDA and CDR2 SQIVND (reference sequence). The length of the CDR3 is 14 residues. V shed 9 bases and J 4 bases; nucleotides not matched to a gene: 5. The CDR3 here is CASRLAGVADTQYF. The CDR3 DNA reads TGTGCCAGCAGACTAGCGGGAGTGGCAGATACGCAGTATTTT.

This clonotype has a count of ten or more. This chain uses TRBV20-1 with TRBJ2-5; D possibly corresponds to TRBD2 (6 bases). Germline V gives CDR1 DFQATT, CDR2 SNEGSKA (reference sequence). V shed 3 bases and J shed 4 bases, with 15 bases lying between them. The CDR3 extends over 14 amino acids. This chain's CDR3 is CSARGSSDRETQYF. CDR3 DNA: TGCAGTGCTAGGGGGTCTAGCGACAGAGAGACCCAGTACTTC.

This sequence joins TRBV6-5 and TRBJ1-2; D not resolved. CDR3 size: 13 residues. The germline gives CDR1 MNHEY, CDR2 SVGAGI. V was trimmed by 7 bases and J by 0 bases, leaving 9 bases between them. Here the CDR3 reads CASNGSPNYGYTF. CDR3 sequence (DNA): TGTGCCAGCAACGGGTCACCTAACTATGGCTACACCTTC.

This clonotype was picked up a small number of times. V and J are TRBV29-1 and TRBJ2-7, with 9 bases fitting TRBD1. Germline lookup yields CDR1 SQVTM and CDR2 ANQGSEA. This CDR3 is 14 amino acids long. The trim removed 5 bases at V and 3 bases at J, leaving 8 bases unmatched. The chain's CDR3 is CSVLNRGPDYEQYF. CDR3 DNA sequence: TGCAGCGTTCTGAACAGGGGGCCCGACTACGAGCAGTACTTC.

This clonotype was found a few times. One end of the junction is discordant with germline, which a read error may explain. This chain links TRBV24-1 with TRBJ1-2; 7 bases are a match to TRBD1. Germline assignment: CDR1 KGHDR and CDR2 SFDVKD. This CDR3 spans 13 amino acids. Written as DNA, the CDR3 is TGTGCCACCAGTGATCCCGGACCGGGACAGCTTAACTTC. It codes for CATSDPGPGQLNF.

By sample share, this clonotype is medium-sized. The chain uses TRBV14 and TRBJ1-4; no clear D gene. The V end lost 4 bases, the J end lost 0 bases, and 12 bases lay between the germline ends. Germline loops: CDR1 SGHDN, CDR2 FVKESK. The CDR3 totals 16 residues. The CDR3 region is CASSPVSGPTNEKLFF. The CDR3 DNA is TGTGCCAGCAGCCCTGTGAGCGGACCAACTAATGAAAAACTGTTTTTT. The complete variable domain, with remaining parts taken from reference TRBV14 and TRBJ1-4, reads EAGVTQFPSHSVIEKGQTVTLRCDPISGHDNLYWYRRVMGKEIKFLLHFVKESKQDESGMPNNRFLAERTGGTYSTLKVQPAELEDSGVYFCASSPVSGPTNEKLFFGSGTQLSVL.

This clonotype was counted at least ten times. This chain uses TRBV20-1 with TRBJ2-7; either TRBD1 or TRBD2 may supply D (6 bases each). Germline CDR1 is DFQATT and CDR2 is SNEGSKA (reference sequence). Trimming took off 6 bases at V and 2 bases at J, with 17 bases between the two ends. This CDR3 has 14 amino acids. CDR3 DNA sequence: TGCAGTGCCCCGGGGGCAACAGGGACCTACGAGCAGTACTTC. Amino acids: CSAPGATGTYEQYF.

The V call is TRBV7-9, the J call TRBJ1-1, with 7 bases matching TRBD1. The CDR3 is 14 amino acids. V shed 4 bases, J shed 4 bases, and the junction held 6 bases outside the gene matches. Germline values: CDR1 SEHNR, CDR2 FQNEAQ (reference sequence). The CDR3 loop reads CASSSDRAGTEAFF. CDR3 bases: TGTGCCAGCAGCTCCGACAGGGCGGGCACTGAAGCTTTCTTT.

CDR3 in amino acids: CASSLGTGYRTFF. The CDR3 bases are TGCGCCAGCAGCTTGGGAACAGGGTACAGAACTTTCTTT. The chain employs TRBV5-1 and TRBJ1-1; tentative D call: TRBD1 (6 bases). Trimming left V 0 bases short and J 12 bases short, with 15 bases between. Per the germline V gene, CDR1 is SGHRS and CDR2 is YFSETQ. The CDR3 runs 13 residues.

Worth noting for this clonotype: Given a much more abundant clone one base away, this may be a read error. The V call is TRBV29-1, the J call TRBJ2-1, with D possibly being TRBD1 (5 bases). Trimming took 8 bases from V and 5 from J, leaving 13 bases between them. The CDR3 is made up of 12 amino acids. The V gene's germline CDR1 is SQVTM and CDR2 ANQGSEA. CDR3: CSSRQPNNEQFF. DNA for the CDR3: TGCAGCTCTCGACAGCCCAACAATGAGCAGTTCTTC.